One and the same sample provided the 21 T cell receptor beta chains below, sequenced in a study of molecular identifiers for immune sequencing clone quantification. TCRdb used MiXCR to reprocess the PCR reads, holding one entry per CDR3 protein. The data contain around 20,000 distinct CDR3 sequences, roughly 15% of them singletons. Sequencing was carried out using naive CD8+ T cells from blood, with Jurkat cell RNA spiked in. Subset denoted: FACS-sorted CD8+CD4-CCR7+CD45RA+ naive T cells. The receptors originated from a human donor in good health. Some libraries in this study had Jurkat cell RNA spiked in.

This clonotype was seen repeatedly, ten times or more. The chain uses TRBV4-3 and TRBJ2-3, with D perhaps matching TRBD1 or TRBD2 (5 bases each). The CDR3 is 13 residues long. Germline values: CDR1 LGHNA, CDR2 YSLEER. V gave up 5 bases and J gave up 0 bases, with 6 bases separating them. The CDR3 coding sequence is TGCGCCAGCAGCGGGGGTAGCACAGATACGCAGTATTTT. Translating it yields CASSGGSTDTQYF.

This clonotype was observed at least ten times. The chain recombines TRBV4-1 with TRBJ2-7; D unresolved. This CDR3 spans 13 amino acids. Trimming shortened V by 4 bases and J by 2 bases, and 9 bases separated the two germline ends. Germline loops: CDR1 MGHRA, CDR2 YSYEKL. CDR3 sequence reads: CASSPRSAYEQYF. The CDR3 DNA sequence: TGCGCCAGCAGCCCCCGGTCGGCCTACGAGCAGTACTTC.

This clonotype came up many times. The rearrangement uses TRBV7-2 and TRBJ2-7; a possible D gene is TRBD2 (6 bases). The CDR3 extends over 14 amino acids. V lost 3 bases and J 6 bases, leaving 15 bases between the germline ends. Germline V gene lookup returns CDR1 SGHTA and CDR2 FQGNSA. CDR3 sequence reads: CASSLSSGGSEQYF. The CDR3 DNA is TGTGCCAGCAGCTTGTCGTCAGGAGGGTCCGAGCAGTACTTC.

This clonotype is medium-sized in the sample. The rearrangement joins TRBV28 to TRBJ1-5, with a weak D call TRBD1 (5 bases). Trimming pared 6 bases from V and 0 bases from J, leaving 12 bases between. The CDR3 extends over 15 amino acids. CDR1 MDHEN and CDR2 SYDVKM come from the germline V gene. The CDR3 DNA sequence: TGTGCCAGCAGATTGACAGAATATAGCAATCAGCCCCAGCATTTT. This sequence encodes CASRLTEYSNQPQHF. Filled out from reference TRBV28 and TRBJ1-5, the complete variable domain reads DVKVTQSSRYLVKRTGEKVFLECVQDMDHENMFWYRQDPGLGLRLIYFSYDVKMKEKGDIPEGYSVSREKKERFSLILESASTNQTSMYLCASRLTEYSNQPQHFGDGTRLSIL.

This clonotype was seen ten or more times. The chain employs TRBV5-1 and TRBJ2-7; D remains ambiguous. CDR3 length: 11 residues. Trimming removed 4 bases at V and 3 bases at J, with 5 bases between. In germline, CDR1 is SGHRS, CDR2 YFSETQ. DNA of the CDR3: TGCGCCAGCAGCCTAGACTACGAGCAGTACTTC. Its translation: CASSLDYEQYF.

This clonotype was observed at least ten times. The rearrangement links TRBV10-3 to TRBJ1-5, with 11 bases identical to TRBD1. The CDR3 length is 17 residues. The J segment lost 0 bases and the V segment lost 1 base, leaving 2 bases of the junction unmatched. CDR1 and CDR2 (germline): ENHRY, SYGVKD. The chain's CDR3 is CAISEWDRGDSNQPQHF. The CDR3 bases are TGTGCCATCAGTGAGTGGGACAGGGGGGATAGCAATCAGCCCCAGCATTTT.

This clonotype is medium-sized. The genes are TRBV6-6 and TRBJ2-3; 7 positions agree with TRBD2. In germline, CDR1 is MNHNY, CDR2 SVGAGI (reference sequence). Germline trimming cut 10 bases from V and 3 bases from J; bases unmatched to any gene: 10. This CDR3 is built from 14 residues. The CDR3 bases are TGTGCCACCGCGGGAGTCAGGTCAACAGATACGCAGTATTTT. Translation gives CATAGVRSTDTQYF.

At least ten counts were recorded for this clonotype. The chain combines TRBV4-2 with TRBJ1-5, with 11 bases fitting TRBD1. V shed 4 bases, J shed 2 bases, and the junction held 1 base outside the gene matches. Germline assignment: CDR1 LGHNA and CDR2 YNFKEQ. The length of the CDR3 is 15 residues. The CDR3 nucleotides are TGTGCCAGCAGCCCGGGACAGGGGGGCAATCAGCCCCAGCATTTT. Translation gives CASSPGQGGNQPQHF.

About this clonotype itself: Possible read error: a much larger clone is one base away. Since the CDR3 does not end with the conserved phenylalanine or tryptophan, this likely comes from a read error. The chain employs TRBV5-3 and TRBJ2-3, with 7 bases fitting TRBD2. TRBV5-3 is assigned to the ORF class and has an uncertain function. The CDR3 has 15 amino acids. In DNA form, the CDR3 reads TGTGCCAGCAGCTTCGGCGGGAGCAGCACAGATACGCAGTATCTT. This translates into CASSFGGSSTDTQYL.

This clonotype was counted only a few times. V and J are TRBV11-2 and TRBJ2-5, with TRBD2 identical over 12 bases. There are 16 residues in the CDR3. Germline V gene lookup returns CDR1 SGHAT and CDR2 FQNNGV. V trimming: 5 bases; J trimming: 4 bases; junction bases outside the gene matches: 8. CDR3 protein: CASSNPSGGAAETQYF. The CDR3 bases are TGTGCCAGCAGCAACCCTAGCGGGGGGGCTGCAGAGACCCAGTACTTC.

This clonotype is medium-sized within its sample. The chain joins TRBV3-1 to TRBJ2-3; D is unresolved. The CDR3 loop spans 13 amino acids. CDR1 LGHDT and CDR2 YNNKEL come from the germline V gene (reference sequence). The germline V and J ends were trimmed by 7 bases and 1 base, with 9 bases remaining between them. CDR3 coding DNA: TGTGCCAGCACATACGCCGGCACAGATACGCAGTATTTT. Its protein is CASTYAGTDTQYF.

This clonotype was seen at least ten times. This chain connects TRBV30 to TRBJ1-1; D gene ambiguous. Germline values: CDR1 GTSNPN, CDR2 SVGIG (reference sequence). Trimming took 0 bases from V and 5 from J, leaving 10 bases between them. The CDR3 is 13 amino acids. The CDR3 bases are TGTGCCTGGAGTGTACATGGGGAAACTGAAGCTTTCTTT. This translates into CAWSVHGETEAFF.

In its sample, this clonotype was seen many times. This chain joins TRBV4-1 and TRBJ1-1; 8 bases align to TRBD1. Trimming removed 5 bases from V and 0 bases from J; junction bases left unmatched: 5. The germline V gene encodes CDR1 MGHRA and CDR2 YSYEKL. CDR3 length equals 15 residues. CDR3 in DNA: TGCGCCAGCAGCGAACGGACAGGGCTGAACACTGAAGCTTTCTTT. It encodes CASSERTGLNTEAFF.

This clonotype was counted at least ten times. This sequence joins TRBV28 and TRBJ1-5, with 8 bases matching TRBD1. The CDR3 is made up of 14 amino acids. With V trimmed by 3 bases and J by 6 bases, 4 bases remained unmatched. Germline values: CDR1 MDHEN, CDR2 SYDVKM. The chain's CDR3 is CASSFGTGGQPQHF. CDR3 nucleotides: TGTGCCAGCAGTTTTGGCACAGGGGGTCAGCCCCAGCATTTT.

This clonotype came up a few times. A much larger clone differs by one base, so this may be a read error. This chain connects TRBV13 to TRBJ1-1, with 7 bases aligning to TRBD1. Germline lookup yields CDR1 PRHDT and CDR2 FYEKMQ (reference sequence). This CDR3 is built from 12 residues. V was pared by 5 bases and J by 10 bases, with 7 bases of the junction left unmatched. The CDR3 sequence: CASSQGQPGAFF. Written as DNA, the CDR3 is TGTGCCAGCAGCCAGGGACAGCCTGGAGCTTTCTTT. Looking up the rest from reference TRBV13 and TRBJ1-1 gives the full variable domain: AAGVIQSPRHLIKEKRETATLKCYPIPRHDTVYWYQQGPGQDPQFLISFYEKMQSDKGSIPDRFSAQQFSDYHSELNMSSLELGDSALYFCASSQGQPGAFFGQGTRLTVV.

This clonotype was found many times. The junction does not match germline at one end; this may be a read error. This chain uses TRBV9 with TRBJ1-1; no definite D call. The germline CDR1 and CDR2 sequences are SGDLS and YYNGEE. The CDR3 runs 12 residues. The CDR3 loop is CASSPGLAEAFF. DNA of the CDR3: TGTGCCAGCAGCCCCGGGTTGGCTGAAGCCTTCTTT.

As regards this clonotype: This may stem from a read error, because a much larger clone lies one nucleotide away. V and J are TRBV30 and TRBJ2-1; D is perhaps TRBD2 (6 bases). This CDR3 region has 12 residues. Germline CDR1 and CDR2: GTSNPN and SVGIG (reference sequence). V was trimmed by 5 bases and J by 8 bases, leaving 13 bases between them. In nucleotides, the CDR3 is TGTGCCTGGGGTGCCGGGGGTTATGAGCAGTTCTTC. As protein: CAWGAGGYEQFF. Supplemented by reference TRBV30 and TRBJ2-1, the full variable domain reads SQTIHQWPATLVQPVGSPLSLECTVEGTSNPNLYWYRQAAGRGLQLLFYSVGIGQISSEVPQNLSASRPQDRQFILSSKKLLLSDSGFYLCAWGAGGYEQFFGPGTRLTVL.

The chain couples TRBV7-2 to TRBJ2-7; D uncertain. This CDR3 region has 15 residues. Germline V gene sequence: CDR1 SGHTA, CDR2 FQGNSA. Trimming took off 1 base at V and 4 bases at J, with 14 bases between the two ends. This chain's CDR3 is CASSLGGVLPYEQYF. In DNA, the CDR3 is TGTGCCAGCAGCTTAGGTGGGGTTCTGCCGTACGAGCAGTACTTC.

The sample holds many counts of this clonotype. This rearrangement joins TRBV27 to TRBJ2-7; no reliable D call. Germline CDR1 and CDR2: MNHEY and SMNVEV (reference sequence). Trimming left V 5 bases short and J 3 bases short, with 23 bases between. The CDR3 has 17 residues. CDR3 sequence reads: CASSATRVSWPLYEQYF. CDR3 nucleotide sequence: TGTGCCAGCAGTGCCACCCGGGTCTCCTGGCCCCTCTACGAGCAGTACTTC.

CDR3 loop: CASSSGGGYEQYF. Here the CDR3 DNA reads TGTGCCAGCAGTTCAGGGGGGGGGTACGAGCAGTACTTC. The chain joins TRBV27 to TRBJ2-7; D may be TRBD1 or TRBD2 (7 bases each). In germline, CDR1 is MNHEY, CDR2 SMNVEV (reference sequence). There are 13 residues in the CDR3. The ends were cut back, 4 bases at V and 4 bases at J, with 11 bases in the middle.

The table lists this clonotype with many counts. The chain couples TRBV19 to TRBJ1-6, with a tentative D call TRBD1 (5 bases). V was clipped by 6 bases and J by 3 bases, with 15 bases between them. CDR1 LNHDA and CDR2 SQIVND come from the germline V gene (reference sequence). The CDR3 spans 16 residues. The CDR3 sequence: CASSDSDSYYNSPLHF. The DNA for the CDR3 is TGTGCCAGTAGCGATTCCGACAGCTACTATAATTCACCCCTCCACTTT.